Shown below are 20 T cell receptor beta chains from a single sample sequenced in a study of T-cell memory formation after mild COVID-19. TCRdb reprocessed the 5' RACE reads via MiXCR and lists one record per CDR3 protein. There are more than 400,000 distinct CDR3 sequences in the sample; about 18% occur only once, and roughly an eighth lies in the top ten. Sample: PBMCs or a T cell subset sorted from them (not recorded which). The receptors were gathered from an adult woman who had mild COVID-19 (a few samples of this study predate the infection). Cell type and time point are not known.

The chain carries TRBV9 and TRBJ2-5, with TRBD2 matching over 15 bases. CDR1 and CDR2 from the germline V gene are SGDLS and YYNGEE. CDR3 length equals 15 residues. The V segment lost 2 bases and the J segment 4 bases; nucleotides outside the gene matches: 0. As DNA, the CDR3 is TGTGCCAGCAGCGTGGGACTAGCGGGGGGAGAGACCCAGTACTTC. Translated, it gives CASSVGLAGGETQYF.

This rearrangement joins TRBV20-1 to TRBJ2-3, with a weak D call TRBD2 (7 bases). The CDR3 totals 16 residues. From germline, CDR1 is DFQATT and CDR2 SNEGSKA (reference sequence). V lost 6 bases and J 4 bases, leaving 23 bases between the germline ends. This CDR3 reads CSAGPPLGGLSDTQYF. CDR3 coding DNA: TGCAGTGCCGGTCCCCCCTTGGGGGGGCTCTCAGATACGCAGTATTTT.

This clonotype was seen more than once but under ten times. The genes are TRBV3-1 and TRBJ2-6; D is unresolved. CDR3 size: 14 residues. The V and J ends lost 6 bases and 0 bases respectively, with 6 bases between them. The germline V gene has CDR1 LGHDT and CDR2 YNNKEL (reference sequence). For the CDR3, the DNA is TGTGCCAGCAGGCCGAGCTCTGGGGCCAACGTCCTGACTTTC. Translated, it gives CASRPSSGANVLTF.

This clonotype has at least ten counts. The J gene is TRBJ1-5, the V gene TRBV6-5, with 9 bases fitting TRBD1. The CDR3 has 15 amino acids. In germline, CDR1 is MNHEY, CDR2 SVGAGI. V lost 4 bases and J lost 1; bases outside the gene matches: 2. CDR3 sequence (DNA): TGTGCCAGCAGTTCGGACAGGGGAAGCAATCAGCCCCAGCATTTT. It encodes CASSSDRGSNQPQHF.

V and J are TRBV27 and TRBJ2-3; D unclear. Germline V lookup: CDR1 MNHEY, CDR2 SMNVEV (reference sequence). The CDR3 loop spans 16 amino acids. Between the trimmed V and J ends, which lost 5 bases and 0 bases, there was a span of 15 bases. The CDR3 nucleotides are TGTGCCAGCAGTCCTTACGCACAGCTTAGCACAGATACGCAGTATTTT. This codes for CASSPYAQLSTDTQYF.

This clonotype was detected only a few times. J is TRBJ2-3 and V is TRBV3-1; the match to TRBD2 covers 9 bases. From germline, CDR1 is LGHDT and CDR2 YNNKEL (reference sequence). The CDR3 consists of 19 residues. Germline trimming cut 1 base from V and 4 bases from J; bases unmatched to any gene: 15. The DNA for the CDR3 is TGTGCCAGCAGCCAAGGTCTCTGGCGGGGGGGCGGGGCTGCAGATACGCAGTATTTT. Amino acids: CASSQGLWRGGGAADTQYF.

This rearrangement joins TRBV5-5 to TRBJ2-1; 8 bases are shared with TRBD2. The CDR3 runs to 12 residues. Germline CDR1 SGHKS, CDR2 YYEKEE (reference sequence). Losses at the gene ends were 4 bases for V and 12 bases for J; bases not matched to a gene: 6. CDR3 sequence: CASSRGGLVQFF. The DNA for the CDR3 is TGTGCCAGCAGCCGGGGGGGACTGGTGCAGTTCTTC.

This clonotype was seen a handful of times. V gene TRBV9 combines with J gene TRBJ2-3; D perhaps matches TRBD1 (6 bases). The CDR3 runs 16 residues. The germline V and J ends were trimmed by 3 bases and 4 bases, with 18 bases remaining between them. Germline CDR1 SGDLS, CDR2 YYNGEE. CDR3 in DNA: TGTGCCAGCAGCGCCACGACAGGATCTGTTGCAGATACGCAGTATTTT. Translation gives CASSATTGSVADTQYF.

The V call is TRBV27, the J call TRBJ2-2; 9 bases align to TRBD2. Germline CDR1 is MNHEY and CDR2 is SMNVEV (reference sequence). The trim removed 4 bases at V and 6 bases at J, leaving 12 bases unmatched. The CDR3 consists of 17 residues. The CDR3 DNA follows: TGTGCCAGCAGTTCGGAAGTAAGCGGGAGGCATCCCGGGGAGCTGTTTTTT. As protein: CASSSEVSGRHPGELFF.

The chain couples TRBV24-1 to TRBJ2-7; D gene ambiguous. The V and J ends lost 0 bases and 7 bases respectively, with 9 bases between them. CDR1 is KGHDR, CDR2 SFDVKD, per germline. The CDR3 loop spans 13 amino acids. The CDR3 region is CATSDLMDGEQYF. CDR3 nucleotide sequence: TGTGCCACCAGTGATTTGATGGACGGAGAGCAGTACTTC.

This clonotype turned up a few times. The chain joins TRBV7-9 to TRBJ2-7, with 9 bases identical to TRBD1. The CDR3 totals 13 residues. Germline V CDR1 and CDR2: SEHNR, FQNEAQ (reference sequence). V shed 6 bases and J 5 bases; nucleotides not matched to a gene: 5. CDR3 DNA: TGTGCCAGCAGTAGGACAGGGGATCACGAGCAGTACTTC. Its protein product is CASSRTGDHEQYF.

Details on this clonotype: The junction departs from germline at one end; a sequencing error may be responsible. The chain is built from TRBV6-1 and TRBJ2-1, with TRBD1 matching over 12 bases. Germline loops: CDR1 MNHNS, CDR2 SASEGT. This CDR3 has 13 amino acids. In DNA form, the CDR3 reads TGTGCCAGCCGGGACAGGGGGCACAATGAGCAGTTATTC. Translated, it gives CASRDRGHNEQLF.

CDR3 bases: TGTGCCAGCAGTTGGGGTAGCTCCTACAATGAGCAGTTCTTC. Its translation: CASSWGSSYNEQFF. This rearrangement joins TRBV6-5 to TRBJ2-1, with no clear D. The germline CDR1 and CDR2 sequences are MNHEY and SVGAGI. The CDR3 contains 14 residues. V lost 4 bases and J 0 bases, leaving 7 bases between the germline ends.

V and J are TRBV5-4 and TRBJ2-5; TRBD1 matches 7 bases. CDR1 and CDR2 (germline): SGHNT, YYREEE (reference sequence). The ends lost 2 bases at V and 0 bases at J; junction bases unmatched: 7. The CDR3 is made up of 16 amino acids. Written as DNA, the CDR3 is TGTGCCAGCAGCTTAGGCGGACAGGCCTACCAAGAGACCCAGTACTTC. Translation gives CASSLGGQAYQETQYF.

There are many counts of this clonotype. CDR3 sequence reads: CASSFGYEQFF. Here the CDR3 DNA reads TGTGCCAGCAGTTTTGGTTATGAGCAGTTCTTC. The chain couples TRBV12-3 or TRBV12-4 to TRBJ2-1; no reliable D call. This CDR3 is 11 amino acids long. Between the trimmed V and J ends, which lost 3 bases and 8 bases, there was a span of 5 bases.

The chain is built from TRBV12-3 or TRBV12-4 and TRBJ1-1, with 9 nucleotides matching TRBD1. Trimming took 6 bases from V and 6 from J; bases not matched to a gene: 11. This CDR3 region has 15 residues. The CDR3 loop reads CASSTSDRGYAEAFF. DNA of the CDR3: TGTGCCAGCAGCACGTCCGACAGGGGGTATGCTGAAGCTTTCTTT.

V and J are TRBV25-1 and TRBJ2-1, with a possible D match to TRBD2 (6 bases). The germline gives CDR1 MGHDK, CDR2 SYGVNS. V was cut by 4 bases and J by 3 bases, with 16 bases left in between. The CDR3 is 16 amino acids. The CDR3 reads CASSASTGRDYNEQFF. In DNA, the CDR3 is TGTGCCAGCAGTGCCTCGACTGGGCGGGACTACAATGAGCAGTTCTTC.

The gene calls are TRBV12-3 or TRBV12-4 and TRBJ2-3, with D uncertain. This CDR3 has 14 amino acids. Trimming left V 3 bases short and J 1 base short, with 8 bases between. The CDR3 bases are TGTGCCAGCAGTTTGAGTCTCGGCACAGATACGCAGTATTTT. It encodes CASSLSLGTDTQYF.

This chain connects TRBV10-3 to TRBJ1-1; no firm D call. The CDR3 is 13 amino acids. V lost 6 bases and J lost 1, with 9 bases in between. CDR1 and CDR2 from the germline V gene are ENHRY and SYGVKD. CDR3 coding DNA: TGTGCCATCAGCGCTAGTGGGAACACTGAAGCTTTCTTT. It is translated as CAISASGNTEAFF.

The CDR3 spells CATSDSTYQPQHF. DNA for the CDR3: TGTGCCACCAGTGATTCCACATATCAGCCCCAGCATTTT. The chain uses TRBV24-1 and TRBJ1-5, with no clear D. The length of the CDR3 is 13 residues. From germline, CDR1 is KGHDR and CDR2 SFDVKD. V gave up 2 bases and J gave up 5 bases, with 6 bases separating them.